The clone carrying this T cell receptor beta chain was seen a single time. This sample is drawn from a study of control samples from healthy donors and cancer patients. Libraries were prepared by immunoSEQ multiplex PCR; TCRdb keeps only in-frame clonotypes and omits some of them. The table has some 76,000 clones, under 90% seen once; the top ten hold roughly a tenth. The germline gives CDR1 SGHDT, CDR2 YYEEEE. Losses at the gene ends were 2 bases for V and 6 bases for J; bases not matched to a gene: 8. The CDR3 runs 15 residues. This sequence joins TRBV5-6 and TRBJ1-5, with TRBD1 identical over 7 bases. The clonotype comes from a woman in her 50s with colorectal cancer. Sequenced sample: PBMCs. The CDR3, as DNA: TGTGCCAGCAGCTTAAGTCAGGGGGTAGCTCAGCCCCAGCATTTT. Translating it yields CASSLSQGVAQPQHF.